The T cell receptor beta chain described here comes from a study of Graves' ophthalmopathy and Graves' hyperthyroidism. This clonotype came up many times. RNA transcripts were the source from which TCR beta CDR3 regions were amplified. RT-PCR with HTBI primers came first, then second-round multiplex PCR. Each CDR3 protein is one row after TCRdb ran MiXCR on the multiplex PCR reads. The sample lists about 390,000 distinct CDR3 sequences, about 15% occurring once. Trimming stripped 5 bases from V and 1 base from J, with 14 bases between. The CDR3 totals 15 residues. Germline V gives CDR1 MNHEY, CDR2 SMNVEV (reference sequence).

The V gene is TRBV27, the J gene TRBJ1-1; a possible D gene is TRBD1 (6 bases). The TCR originated in an adult woman with stable Graves' hyperthyroidism. Source material: peripheral blood. CDR3 loop: CASSQSGVANTEAFF. CDR3 DNA: TGTGCCAGCAGTCAATCAGGGGTCGCGAACACTGAAGCTTTCTTT.